Listed below are T cell receptor beta chains from one sample, sequenced in a study of shared clonotypes between healthy human individuals. Measured with immunoSEQ multiplex PCR; TCRdb has only the in-frame clones, and not every one. This table holds roughly 2.1 million clones, about 93% found once. The sample consisted of naive CD8+ T cells from PBMCs. These receptors were obtained from a young man in good health. Some clones in this sample may be carry-over from other donors' samples. The CDR3 runs from the conserved cysteine through the conserved F or W. D genes are given only for firm matches. Rows may omit the clone size; those that give it use once, few, many or a size class.

size,J,V,D,DNA,CDR3
few,TRBJ1-4,TRBV4-1,-,TGCGCCAGCATAAGTGCAACTAATGAAAAACTGTTTTTT,CASISATNEKLFF
-,TRBJ2-7,TRBV15,-,TGTGCCACCAGTCCACAGGGTAGCTCCTACGAGCAGTACTTC,CATSPQGSSYEQYF
-,TRBJ1-2,TRBV29-1,-,TGCAGCCTTGTAGGAGTCTCCGATGGCTACACCTTC,CSLVGVSDGYTF
-,TRBJ2-7,TRBV5-1,TRBD2,TGCGCCAGCCGATTCGAGCCCCGGGAGGGCTACGAGCAGTACTTC,CASRFEPREGYEQYF
-,TRBJ2-3,TRBV2,-,TGTGCCAGCAGTGAACGTTGGACAGCCCGGGCAGATACGCAGTATTTT,CASSERWTARADTQYF
-,TRBJ2-7,TRBV7-9,-,TGTGCCAGCAGCTTAGCGCCAGGGCGCGAGCAGTACTTC,CASSLAPGREQYF
-,TRBJ2-1,TRBV13,TRBD2,TGTGCCAGCAGCCCGACCATAGCGGGAGGGCCGGATGAGCAGTTCTTC,CASSPTIAGGPDEQFF
-,TRBJ1-5,TRBV2,-,TGTGCCAGCAGTGACCCGGGACGGGGACCCAATCAGCCCCAGCATTTT,CASSDPGRGPNQPQHF
-,TRBJ2-2,TRBV4-2,-,TGTGCCAGCAGCCAAGTCATGGTAGACGGGTCCGGGGAGCTGTTTTTT,CASSQVMVDGSGELFF
-,TRBJ1-1,TRBV19,-,TGTGCCAGTAGTATAGGGCTCCCGTCCTCGAACACTGAAGCTTTCTTT,CASSIGLPSSNTEAFF
-,TRBJ2-7,TRBV7-8,TRBD1,TGTGCCAGCAGCTTAGAGACAGGGGACTACGAGCAGTACTTC,CASSLETGDYEQYF
-,TRBJ2-5,TRBV11-2,-,TGTGCCAGCACCTTGATCGGACACCAAGAGACCCAGTACTTC,CASTLIGHQETQYF
-,TRBJ1-4,TRBV27,-,TGTGCCAGCAGTCTGGTCCTTAATGAAAAACTGTTTTTT,CASSLVLNEKLFF
-,TRBJ1-5,TRBV28,-,TGTGCCAGCAGCGCATTTGCAGGGACCATAAGCAATCAGCCCCAGCATTTT,CASSAFAGTISNQPQHF
-,TRBJ1-5,TRBV9,-,TGTGCCAGCAGCGTAGGGGCGAGGGGGCCCCAGCATTTT,CASSVGARGPQHF
-,TRBJ2-3,TRBV4-2,-,TGTGCCAGCAGCCAAGAGAATGTGGGGGATACGCAGTATTTT,CASSQENVGDTQYF
-,TRBJ1-5,TRBV25-1,-,TGTGCCAGCAGTGAGGGGACTGATAGCAATCAGCCCCAGCATTTT,CASSEGTDSNQPQHF
-,TRBJ1-1,TRBV28,TRBD1,TGTGCCAGCACCCAGGGACAGAATGAAGCTTTCTTT,CASTQGQNEAFF
-,TRBJ1-5,TRBV7-2,-,TGTGCCAGCAGCCCCGATAGGGCTTCCCATAGCAATCAGCCCCAGCATTTT,CASSPDRASHSNQPQHF
once,TRBJ2-7,TRBV25-1,-,TGTGCCAGCAGTGAATTTGGGGGCCAGTACGAGCAGTACTTC,CASSEFGGQYEQYF
-,TRBJ2-3,TRBV13,-,TGTGCCAGCAGCTTCGGGCGGGGCACAGATACGCAGTATTTT,CASSFGRGTDTQYF
-,TRBJ2-7,TRBV5-1,TRBD1,TGCGCCAGCAGCCCCACAGGGACAGTCTACGAGCAGTACTTC,CASSPTGTVYEQYF
-,TRBJ2-3,TRBV9,-,TGTGCCAGCAGCGTAGTGGGGGCCACAGATACGCAGTATTTT,CASSVVGATDTQYF
-,TRBJ2-1,TRBV9,-,TGTGCCAGCAGCGTAGGTGGATCGAGCTCCTACAATGAGCAGTTCTTC,CASSVGGSSSYNEQFF
once,TRBJ2-7,TRBV9,-,TGTGCCAGCAGCGTAGGAGGGGCGGCCTCCTACGAGCAGTACTTC,CASSVGGAASYEQYF
-,TRBJ2-1,TRBV11-2,TRBD1,TGTGCCAGCAGCCCAGGGGGCAATGAGCAGTTCTTC,CASSPGGNEQFF
-,TRBJ2-5,TRBV27,-,TGTGCCAGCAGTTCTCCGGGACAAAGCGGAGAGACCCAGTACTTC,CASSSPGQSGETQYF
once,TRBJ2-7,TRBV19,-,TGTGCCAGTAGTATAGTTCTCTCCTACGAGCAGTACTTC,CASSIVLSYEQYF
-,TRBJ1-1,TRBV27,-,TGTGCCAGCACCCCGTACGGGGTGAACACTGAAGCTTTCTTT,CASTPYGVNTEAFF
-,TRBJ2-1,TRBV7-9,-,TGTGCCAGCAGCTTAGTGTTGTCCCGAGACAATGAGCAGTTCTTC,CASSLVLSRDNEQFF
-,TRBJ2-1,TRBV15,TRBD2,TGTGCCACCAGCAGACGGCCCACGGGGGGGGGCGATGAGCAGTTCTTC,CATSRRPTGGGDEQFF
once,TRBJ2-7,TRBV6-6,-,TGTGCCAGCAGTTACGGGCAGGGGGGCGAGCAGTACTTC,CASSYGQGGEQYF
-,TRBJ2-7,TRBV29-1,-,TGCAGCGTTGAGACCCGGGGGGGACAGGCTGCCTACGAGCAGTACTTC,CSVETRGGQAAYEQYF
-,TRBJ2-7,TRBV30,TRBD1,TGTGCCTGGAGTGTTAGGGGGCGGTACGAGCAGTACTTC,CAWSVRGRYEQYF
-,TRBJ2-1,TRBV11-2,-,TGTGCCAGCAGCTTAGCACACCTTTATGAGCAGTTCTTC,CASSLAHLYEQFF
-,TRBJ2-7,TRBV2,-,TGTGCCAGCAATAGAGACTACGAGCAGTACTTC,CASNRDYEQYF
-,TRBJ1-1,TRBV19,TRBD1,TGTGCCAGTAGTATACACCAGGGGGAGGGTGGTACTGAAGCTTTCTTT,CASSIHQGEGGTEAFF
few,TRBJ1-5,TRBV30,TRBD1,TGTGCCTGGAGCGACAGGGGAATAAGGAATCAGCCCCAGCATTTT,CAWSDRGIRNQPQHF
-,TRBJ2-3,TRBV27,-,TGTGCCAGCAGTTTAGGAACGGGCACCCCGGCGGATACGCAGTATTTT,CASSLGTGTPADTQYF
-,TRBJ2-7,TRBV11-2,-,TGTGCCAGCAGCTTAATGGGCGAGCAGTACTTC,CASSLMGEQYF
-,TRBJ2-6,TRBV14,-,TGTGCCAGCAGTTCCGGGGCCAACGTCCTGACTTTC,CASSSGANVLTF
-,TRBJ2-7,TRBV5-1,-,TGCGCCAGCAGCCCGCTCGGGACCTTTGAGGCGTACTTC,CASSPLGTFEAYF
-,TRBJ2-7,TRBV27,TRBD2,TGTGCCAGCAGCCCCCTAGCGGGAGGTCGGGGCGAGCAGTACTTC,CASSPLAGGRGEQYF
-,TRBJ2-7,TRBV5-1,TRBD2,TGCGCCAGCAGCTTGGGACTAGCGGGATTTTCCTACGAGCAGTACTTC,CASSLGLAGFSYEQYF
-,TRBJ1-3,TRBV11-2,-,TGTGCCAGCTCCACGGTCGGAAACACCATATATTTT,CASSTVGNTIYF
-,TRBJ2-7,TRBV28,-,TGTGCCAGCAGCCCTCCGAGGGGACGGGACGAGCAGTACTTC,CASSPPRGRDEQYF
-,TRBJ1-2,TRBV5-8,-,TGTGCCAGCAGCTTGGAGCCTTTTGGCTACACCTTC,CASSLEPFGYTF
-,TRBJ2-7,TRBV4-3,TRBD1,TGCGCCAGCAGCCAAGATACAGGGGCGTCCTACGAGCAGTACTTC,CASSQDTGASYEQYF
-,TRBJ2-1,TRBV5-1,TRBD1,TGCGCCAGCAGCTACCCGACAGGGAAGGACGGTAAGGATGAGCAGTTCTTC,CASSYPTGKDGKDEQFF
-,TRBJ1-5,TRBV18,TRBD1,TGTGCCAGCTCCCGGACAGGGGGGAATCAGCCCCAGCATTTT,CASSRTGGNQPQHF
few,TRBJ2-2,TRBV18,TRBD2,TGTGCCAGCTCACCACCGCGAATAGCGGGAGTGACCGGGGAGCTGTTTTTT,CASSPPRIAGVTGELFF
-,TRBJ1-1,TRBV14,-,TGTGCCAGCAGCCAGGGTATGGGCACTGAAGCTTTCTTT,CASSQGMGTEAFF